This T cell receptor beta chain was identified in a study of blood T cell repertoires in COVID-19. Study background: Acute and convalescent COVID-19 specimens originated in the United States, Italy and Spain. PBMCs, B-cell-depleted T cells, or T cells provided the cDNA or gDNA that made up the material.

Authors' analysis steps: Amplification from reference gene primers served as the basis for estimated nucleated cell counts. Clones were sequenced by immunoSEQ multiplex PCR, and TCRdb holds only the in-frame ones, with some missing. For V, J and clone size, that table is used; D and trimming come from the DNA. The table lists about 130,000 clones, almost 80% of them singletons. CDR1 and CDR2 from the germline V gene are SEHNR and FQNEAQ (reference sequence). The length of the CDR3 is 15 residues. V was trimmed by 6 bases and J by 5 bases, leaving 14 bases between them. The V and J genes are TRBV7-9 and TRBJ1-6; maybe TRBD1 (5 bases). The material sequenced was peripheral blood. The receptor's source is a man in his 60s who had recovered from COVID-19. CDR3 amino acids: CASSHETADNSPLHF. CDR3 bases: TGTGCCAGCAGTCATGAGACAGCAGATAATTCACCCCTCCACTTT.